The sequence of this T cell receptor beta chain was determined in a study of T cell responses to AZD1222 COVID-19 vaccine. Study observations and caveats: The study found vaccine-associated CD4 TCRs spanning spike, dominant at 160-218 and 743-854. Sampling that yielded the repertoires occurred only after the peak T cell response. Clonal diversity was possibly underestimated; the donors were predominantly white British and more often female.

This CDR3 has 14 amino acids. Germline V CDR1 and CDR2: SGHTA, FQGNSA. V was pared by 5 bases and J by 4 bases, with 11 bases between. Generated by immunoSEQ multiplex PCR, the TCRdb table keeps only in-frame clones and is missing some. The sample shows 150,000 to 200,000 clones, around nine tenths of them seen only once. There are a few counts of this clone. Its specificity is not known. This TCR derives from an adult who received the MenACWY meningococcal vaccine as a control. This rearrangement joins TRBV7-2 to TRBJ1-4; tentative D call: TRBD1 (5 bases). The material was peripheral blood, obtained 28 days after the second dose of the MenACWY control vaccine. The CDR3 coding sequence is TGTGCCAGCAGCCCCGACAGAAATAATGAAAAACTGTTTTTT. Translating it yields CASSPDRNNEKLFF.